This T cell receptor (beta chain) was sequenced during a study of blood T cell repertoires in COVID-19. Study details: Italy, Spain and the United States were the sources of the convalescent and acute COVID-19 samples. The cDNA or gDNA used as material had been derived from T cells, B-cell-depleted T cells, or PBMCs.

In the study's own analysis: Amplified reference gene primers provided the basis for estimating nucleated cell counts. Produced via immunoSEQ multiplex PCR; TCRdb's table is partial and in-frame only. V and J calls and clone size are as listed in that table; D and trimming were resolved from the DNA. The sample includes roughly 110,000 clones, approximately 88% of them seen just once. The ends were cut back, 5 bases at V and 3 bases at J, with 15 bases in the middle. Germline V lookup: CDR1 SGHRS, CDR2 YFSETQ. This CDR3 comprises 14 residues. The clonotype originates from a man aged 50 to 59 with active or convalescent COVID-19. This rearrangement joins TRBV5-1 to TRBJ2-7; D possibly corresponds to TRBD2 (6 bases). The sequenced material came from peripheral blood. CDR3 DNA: TGCGCCAGCAGGGTCGGCGGGAATGACTACGAGCAGTACTTC. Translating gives CASRVGGNDYEQYF.